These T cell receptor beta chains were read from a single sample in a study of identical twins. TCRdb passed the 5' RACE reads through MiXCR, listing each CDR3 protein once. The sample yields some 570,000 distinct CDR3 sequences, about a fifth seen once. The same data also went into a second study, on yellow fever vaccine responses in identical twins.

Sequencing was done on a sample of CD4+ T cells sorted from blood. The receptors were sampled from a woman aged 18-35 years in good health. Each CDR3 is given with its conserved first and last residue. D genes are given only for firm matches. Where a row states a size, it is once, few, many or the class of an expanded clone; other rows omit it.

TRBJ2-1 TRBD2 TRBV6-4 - CASSAGTTPNNEQFF TGTGCCAGCAGTGCCGGGACTACTCCCAACAATGAGCAGTTCTTC
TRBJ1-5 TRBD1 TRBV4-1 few CASSRALNRDRVQPQHF TGCGCCAGCAGCCGAGCCTTAAACCGGGACAGGGTGCAGCCCCAGCATTTT
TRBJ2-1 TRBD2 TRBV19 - CASSRAGGGRNEQFF TGTGCCAGTAGTAGGGCGGGAGGGGGACGCAATGAGCAGTTCTTC
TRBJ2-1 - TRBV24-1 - CATSDFSRATYNEQFF TGTGCCACCAGTGATTTTTCCAGGGCCACCTACAATGAGCAGTTCTTC
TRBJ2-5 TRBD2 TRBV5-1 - CASSLAGREGETQYF TGCGCCAGCAGCTTGGCCGGGCGGGAGGGAGAGACCCAGTACTTC
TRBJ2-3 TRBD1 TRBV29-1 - CSVPNRGRSDTQYF TGCAGCGTTCCAAACAGGGGGCGCTCAGATACGCAGTATTTT
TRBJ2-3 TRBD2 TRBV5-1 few CASSLAKLAGGSTDTQYF TGCGCCAGCAGCTTGGCCAAGCTAGCGGGAGGGAGCACAGATACGCAGTATTTT
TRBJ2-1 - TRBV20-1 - CSAVVHWRGSYNEQFF TGCAGTGCTGTAGTGCATTGGCGGGGCTCCTACAATGAGCAGTTCTTC
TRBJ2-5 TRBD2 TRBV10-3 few CAINEGTSETQYF TGTGCCATCAATGAGGGGACTAGCGAGACCCAGTACTTC
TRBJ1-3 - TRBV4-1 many CASSQLMTGNTIYF TGCGCCAGCAGCCAACTCATGACTGGAAACACCATATATTTT
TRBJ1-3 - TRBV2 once CASSDRLGASGNTIYF TGTGCCAGCAGTGATCGATTGGGGGCCTCTGGAAACACCATATATTTT
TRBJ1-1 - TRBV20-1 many CSARVSPGRANTEAFF TGCAGTGCTAGAGTCTCTCCAGGCCGGGCGAACACTGAAGCTTTCTTT
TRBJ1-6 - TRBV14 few CASSQTFRNSPLHF TGTGCCAGCAGCCAGACATTCCGTAATTCACCCCTCCACTTT
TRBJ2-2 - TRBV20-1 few CSARDAANTGELFF TGCAGTGCTAGAGACGCAGCGAACACCGGGGAGCTGTTTTTT
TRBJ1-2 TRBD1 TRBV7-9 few CASSLGQGGIYGYTF TGTGCCAGCAGCTTAGGACAGGGTGGCATCTATGGCTACACCTTC
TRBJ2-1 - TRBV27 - CASSSLGGSYNEQSF TGTGCCAGCAGTTCCCTAGGGGGATCCTACAATGAGCAGTCCTTC
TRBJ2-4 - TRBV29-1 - CSVQDSGAKNIQYF TGCAGCGTTCAGGATTCGGGGGCCAAAAACATTCAGTACTTC
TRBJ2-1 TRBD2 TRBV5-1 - CASSVGLADNNEQFF TGCGCCAGCAGCGTTGGGCTAGCGGATAACAATGAGCAGTTCTTC
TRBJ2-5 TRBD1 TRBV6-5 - CASSYRTGGGMETQYF TGTGCCAGCAGTTACCGTACAGGGGGAGGAATGGAGACCCAGTACTTC
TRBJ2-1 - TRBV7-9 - CASSSRNTYNEQFF TGTGCCAGCTCTTCCCGGAATACCTACAATGAGCAGTTCTTC
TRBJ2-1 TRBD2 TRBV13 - CASSRGSLLYNEQFF TGTGCCAGCAGCCGCGGGAGTCTATTGTACAATGAGCAGTTCTTC
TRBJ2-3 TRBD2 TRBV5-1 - CASSRGLAGVDTQYF TGCGCCAGCAGCCGGGGACTAGCGGGAGTAGATACGCAGTATTTT
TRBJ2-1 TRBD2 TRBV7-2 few CASSNKGLAGGYEQFF TGTGCCAGCAGCAACAAGGGACTAGCGGGAGGGTATGAGCAGTTCTTC
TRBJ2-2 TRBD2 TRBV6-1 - CASTSGAGVGELFF TGTGCCAGCACAAGCGGGGCTGGGGTCGGGGAGCTGTTTTTT
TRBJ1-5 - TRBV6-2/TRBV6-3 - CASSYTLDQPQHF TGTGCCAGCAGTTACACCCTTGATCAGCCCCAGCATTTT
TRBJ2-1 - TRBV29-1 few CSVVRVSYNEQFF TGCAGCGTTGTAAGGGTTTCCTACAATGAGCAGTTCTTC
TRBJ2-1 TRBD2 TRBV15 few CATSRDVPSGIYNEQFF TGTGCCACCAGCAGAGATGTCCCTAGCGGGATTTATAATGAGCAGTTCTTC
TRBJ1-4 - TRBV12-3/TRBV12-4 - CASGWGEKLFF TGTGCCAGCGGTTGGGGTGAAAAACTGTTTTTT
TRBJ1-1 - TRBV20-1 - CSAKQGNTEAFF TGCAGTGCTAAACAGGGAAACACTGAAGCTTTCTTT
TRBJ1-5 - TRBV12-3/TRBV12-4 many CAVGGGHQPQHF TGTGCCGTAGGAGGGGGGCATCAGCCCCAGCATTTT
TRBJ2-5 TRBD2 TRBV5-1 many CASSLTSGQETQYF TGCGCCAGCAGCTTGACTAGCGGCCAAGAGACCCAGTACTTC
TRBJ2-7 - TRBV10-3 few CAINGGTNYEQYF TGTGCCATCAATGGCGGGACAAACTACGAGCAGTACTTC
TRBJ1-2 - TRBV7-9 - CASSLSAGSYGYTF TGTGCCAGCAGCTTATCCGCAGGAAGCTATGGCTACACCTTC
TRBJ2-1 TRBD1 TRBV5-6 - CASSSRSGTVSYNEQFF TGTGCCAGCAGCTCCAGATCCGGGACAGTCTCCTACAATGAGCAGTTCTTC
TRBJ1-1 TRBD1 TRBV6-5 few CASSSSSTGGSEAFF TGTGCCAGCAGTTCCTCCTCCACAGGGGGCTCTGAAGCTTTCTTT
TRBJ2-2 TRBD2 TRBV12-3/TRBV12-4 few CASSFSGVNTGELFF TGTGCCAGCAGTTTTAGCGGGGTAAACACCGGGGAGCTGTTTTTT
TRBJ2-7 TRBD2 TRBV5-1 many CASSLAGTSGYEQYF TGCGCCAGCAGCTTGGCTGGGACTAGCGGTTACGAGCAGTACTTC
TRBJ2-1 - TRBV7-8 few CASSSQGIDEQFF TGTGCCAGCAGCTCCCAGGGGATCGATGAGCAGTTCTTC
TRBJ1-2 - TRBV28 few CASSLGMVDGYTF TGTGCCAGCAGTTTAGGGATGGTGGATGGCTACACCTTC
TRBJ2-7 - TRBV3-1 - CASSQDGTSGPYEQYF TGTGCCAGCAGCCAAGACGGGACGAGCGGTCCCTACGAGCAGTACTTC
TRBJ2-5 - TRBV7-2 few CASSLEYSQETQYF TGTGCCAGCAGCTTAGAATATAGCCAAGAGACCCAGTACTTC
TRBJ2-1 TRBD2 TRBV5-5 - CASSLILLAGSNEQFF TGTGCCAGCAGCTTAATCTTACTAGCGGGATCTAATGAGCAGTTCTTC
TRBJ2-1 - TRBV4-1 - CASSQDSPREQFF TGCGCCAGCAGCCAAGATTCCCCTAGGGAGCAGTTCTTC
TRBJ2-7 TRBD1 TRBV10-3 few CAISAGPGQGIYEQYF TGTGCCATCAGTGCCGGACCGGGACAGGGTATCTACGAGCAGTACTTC
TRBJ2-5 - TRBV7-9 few CASSQRNSEKETQYF TGTGCCAGCAGCCAACGGAACTCAGAGAAAGAGACCCAGTACTTC
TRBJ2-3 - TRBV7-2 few CASSLAWTGGADTQYF TGTGCCAGCAGCTTAGCTTGGACTGGGGGCGCAGATACGCAGTATTTT
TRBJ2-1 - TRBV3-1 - CASSPDIRVRARDNEQFF TGTGCCAGCAGCCCAGACATAAGAGTCAGGGCTCGGGACAATGAGCAGTTCTTC
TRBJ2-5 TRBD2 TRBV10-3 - CATTRLADQETQYF TGTGCCACGACCCGACTAGCGGATCAAGAGACCCAGTACTTC
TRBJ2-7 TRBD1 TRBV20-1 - CSAPGQVLYEQYF TGCAGTGCCCCTGGACAGGTTCTCTACGAGCAGTACTTC
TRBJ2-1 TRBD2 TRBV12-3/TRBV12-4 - CASSQRLAASSYNEQFF TGTGCCAGCAGTCAGCGACTAGCGGCAAGCTCCTACAATGAGCAGTTCTTC
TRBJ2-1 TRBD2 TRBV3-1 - CASSQGGTINYNEQFF TGTGCCAGCAGCCAAGGCGGGACTATCAACTACAATGAGCAGTTCTTC
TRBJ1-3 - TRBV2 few CASKERLSGNTIYF TGTGCCAGCAAGGAGAGACTCTCTGGAAACACCATATATTTT
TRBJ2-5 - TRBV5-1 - CASSYYSGPQETQYF TGCGCCAGCAGTTATTATTCGGGACCGCAAGAGACCCAGTACTTC
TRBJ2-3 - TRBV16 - CASSQQPGADTQYF TGTGCCAGCAGCCAACAACCTGGCGCAGATACGCAGTATTTT
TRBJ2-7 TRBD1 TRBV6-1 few CASREQGASWNEQYF TGTGCCAGCAGGGAACAGGGGGCGTCGTGGAACGAGCAGTACTTC
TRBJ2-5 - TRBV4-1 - CASSQDLGGGTKETQYF TGCGCCAGCAGCCAAGATCTAGGAGGGGGGACCAAAGAGACCCAGTACTTC
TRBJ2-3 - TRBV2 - CASRQVYTDTQYF TGTGCCAGCAGACAGGTTTACACAGATACGCAGTATTTT